This T cell receptor beta chain originates from a study of technical replicates of blood from a few donors. This clone was seen just once. CDR3 length equals 15 residues. CDR1 and CDR2 from the germline V gene are SGHRS and YFSETQ. Trimming took 4 bases from V and 2 from J; bases not matched to a gene: 8. The assay was immunoSEQ multiplex PCR, and TCRdb's table has in-frame clones only and misses some. The sample includes about 56,000 clones, nearly 95% of them seen just once. This clonotype was obtained from a human donor in good health. Some clones in this sample may be carry-over from other donors' samples. The V and J genes are TRBV5-1 and TRBJ1-2; TRBD1 matches at 7 bases. Sequenced material: PBMCs. CDR3 in amino acids: CASSPVTGVNYGYTF. The CDR3 DNA reads TGCGCCAGCAGCCCGGTTACAGGGGTAAACTATGGCTACACCTTC.